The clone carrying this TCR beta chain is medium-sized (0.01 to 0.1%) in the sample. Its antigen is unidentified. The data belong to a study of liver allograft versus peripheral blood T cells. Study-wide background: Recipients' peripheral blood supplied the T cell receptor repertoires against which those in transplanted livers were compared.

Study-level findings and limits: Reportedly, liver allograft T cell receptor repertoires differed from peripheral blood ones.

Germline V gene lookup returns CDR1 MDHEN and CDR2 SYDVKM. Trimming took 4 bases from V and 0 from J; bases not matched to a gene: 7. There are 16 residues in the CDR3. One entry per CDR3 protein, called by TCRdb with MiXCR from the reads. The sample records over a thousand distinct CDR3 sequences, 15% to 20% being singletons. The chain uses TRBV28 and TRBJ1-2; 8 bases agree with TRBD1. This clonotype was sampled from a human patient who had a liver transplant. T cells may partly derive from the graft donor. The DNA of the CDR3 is TGTGCCAGCAGTTCAACCAGACAGGGGCCTAACTATGGCTACACCTTC. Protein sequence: CASSSTRQGPNYGYTF.